This is a list of T cell receptor beta chains from one sample in a study of T cell responses to AZD1222 COVID-19 vaccine. Measured with immunoSEQ multiplex PCR; TCRdb has only the in-frame clones, and not every one. The sample consists of 120,000 to 150,000 clones, 85% to 95% of them appearing once. The material sequenced was peripheral blood, taken on day 0 of AZD1222 vaccination. These receptors were collected from an adult in good health. Both conserved end residues are part of each CDR3. The order of the fields is D gene, clone size, J gene, V gene, CDR3 protein, CDR3 DNA. A D gene is named only where the DNA matches it firmly. Size values are once, few and many counts, or a class for expanded clones, and some rows have none.

>TRBD1|.|TRBJ1-2|TRBV27
CASRLQGYANYGYTF
TGTGCCAGCCGGTTACAGGGGTACGCTAACTATGGCTACACCTTC
>TRBD1|.|TRBJ1-2|TRBV6-5
CASTKEGQGAQTF
TGTGCCAGCACCAAAGAGGGACAGGGGGCGCAGACCTTC
>.|.|TRBJ2-7|TRBV28
CASSLYSYEQYF
TGTGCCAGCAGTTTATACTCCTACGAGCAGTACTTC
>TRBD1|.|TRBJ1-2|TRBV18
CASSQGQGPNYGYTF
TGTGCCAGCTCACAAGGACAGGGCCCAAACTATGGCTACACCTTC
>TRBD1|.|TRBJ1-2|TRBV5-1
CASSSKRDRGDPNYGYTF
TGCGCCAGCAGCTCCAAAAGGGACAGGGGGGACCCTAACTATGGCTACACCTTC
>TRBD1|.|TRBJ1-2|TRBV11-2
CASSKLTTGGHGYTF
TGTGCCAGCAGCAAGTTAACTACAGGGGGCCATGGCTACACCTTC
>.|.|TRBJ2-7|TRBV4-3
CASSQFTGSYEQYF
TGCGCCAGCAGCCAGTTTACAGGGTCCTACGAGCAGTACTTC
>TRBD2|.|TRBJ2-3|TRBV29-1
CSVEILRLAGEAADTQYF
TGCAGCGTTGAAATTTTAAGACTAGCGGGAGAGGCGGCAGATACGCAGTATTTT
>.|.|TRBJ2-7|TRBV19
CASSLPGSYEQYF
TGTGCCAGTAGCCTACCGGGTTCCTACGAGCAGTACTTC
>.|.|TRBJ1-1|TRBV1
CTSSRRDRNTEAFF
TGCACCAGCAGTCGCCGGGACAGAAACACTGAAGCTTTCTTT
>TRBD1|.|TRBJ2-7|TRBV5-1
CASSPRGTGISQQYF
TGCGCCAGCAGCCCCAGGGGGACAGGGATATCGCAGCAGTACTTC
>.|.|TRBJ2-3|TRBV4-3
CASSQDPSPSDTQYF
TGCGCCAGCAGCCAAGATCCCTCCCCTTCGGATACGCAGTATTTT
>.|.|TRBJ1-3|TRBV3-1/TRBV3-2
CASSQGTGGTSGNTIYF
TGTGCCAGCAGCCAAGGCACGGGGGGAACTTCTGGAAACACCATATATTTT
>.|.|TRBJ2-3|TRBV7-2
CASSLHGALTDTQYF
TGTGCCAGCAGCTTACACGGGGCGCTCACAGATACGCAGTATTTT
>.|.|TRBJ2-1|TRBV2
CASSVRQLNEQFF
TGTGCCAGCAGTGTTCGACAGCTCAATGAGCAGTTCTTC
>.|.|TRBJ1-2|TRBV29-1
CSVETGRGYTF
TGCAGCGTTGAAACGGGGAGGGGCTACACCTTC
>TRBD1|.|TRBJ1-1|TRBV4-2
CASSQPTGLKDTEAFF
TGTGCCAGCAGCCAGCCGACAGGGCTGAAAGACACTGAAGCTTTCTTT
>.|.|TRBJ1-1|TRBV7-2
CASSLVSAQGSAAFF
TGTGCCAGCAGCTTAGTGTCTGCACAGGGAAGTGCAGCTTTCTTT
>.|.|TRBJ2-3|TRBV9
CASSVGGTLDTQYF
TGTGCCAGCAGCGTAGGAGGAACGTTGGATACGCAGTATTTT
>.|.|TRBJ2-7|TRBV5-4
CASSLEGPRGYEQYF
TGTGCCAGCAGCTTGGAGGGACCTCGGGGGTACGAGCAGTACTTC
>.|.|TRBJ2-2|TRBV5-1
CASRRTWNTGELFF
TGCGCCAGCAGGCGGACATGGAACACCGGGGAGCTGTTTTTT
>.|.|TRBJ2-1|TRBV7-9
CASSLAGGGNEQFF
TGTGCCAGCAGCTTAGCGGGAGGTGGAAATGAGCAGTTCTTC
>.|.|TRBJ1-2|TRBV7-9
CASSLNRTRGYGYTF
TGTGCCAGCAGCTTAAATAGGACCCGGGGCTATGGCTACACCTTC
>.|.|TRBJ1-4|TRBV7-8
CASSRVRTATNEKLFF
TGTGCCAGCAGCCGAGTTCGGACCGCGACTAATGAAAAACTGTTTTTT
>TRBD1|once|TRBJ1-1|TRBV7-2
CASSLDGTANTEAFF
TGTGCCAGCAGCTTAGATGGGACAGCTAACACTGAAGCTTTCTTT
>.|.|TRBJ1-3|TRBV21-1
CASSKCWEQGKGLSGNTIYF
TGTGCCAGCAGCAAATGTTGGGAACAGGGCAAAGGGCTCTCTGGAAACACCATATATTTT
>.|.|TRBJ2-1|TRBV27
CASSSSRLVRISYNEQFF
TGTGCCAGCAGTTCATCCCGACTAGTAAGGATCTCCTACAATGAGCAGTTCTTC
>.|once|TRBJ1-2|TRBV29-1
CSVERGNYGYTF
TGCAGCGTTGAACGGGGGAACTATGGCTACACCTTC
>.|once|TRBJ2-3|TRBV5-4
CASSLDQGSTDTQYF
TGTGCCAGCAGCTTGGATCAGGGGAGCACAGATACGCAGTATTTT
>TRBD2|.|TRBJ2-7|TRBV6-1
CASSEMRLAISYEQYF
TGTGCCAGCAGTGAAATGAGACTAGCCATTTCCTACGAGCAGTACTTC
>.|.|TRBJ2-7|TRBV4-1
CASSQGEGFGSEQYF
TGCGCCAGCAGCCAAGGAGAGGGCTTCGGGTCCGAGCAGTACTTC
>.|.|TRBJ1-2|TRBV4-1
CASSQEVAAAGYTF
TGCGCCAGCAGCCAAGAAGTGGCAGCAGCTGGCTACACCTTC
>.|.|TRBJ1-2|TRBV5-4
CASSFGENYGYTF
TGTGCCAGCAGCTTCGGCGAAAACTATGGCTACACCTTC
>.|once|TRBJ2-7|TRBV10-1
CASSEYGRKDEQYF
TGCGCCAGCAGTGAGTACGGACGGAAAGACGAGCAGTACTTC
>.|.|TRBJ1-2|TRBV28
CASSLGGYGYTF
TGTGCCAGCAGTTTAGGGGGGTATGGCTACACCTTC